This T cell receptor beta chain was recorded in a study of blood T cell repertoires in COVID-19. Trimming removed 0 bases from V and 1 base from J, with 10 bases in between. Germline loops: CDR1 SNHLY, CDR2 FYNNEI. CDR3 length: 15 residues. Sequencing used immunoSEQ multiplex PCR; TCRdb keeps in-frame clones, though not all of them. Here the sample spans over 85,000 clones, about 86% being singletons. The genes are TRBV2 and TRBJ2-7, with TRBD2 as a possible D gene (5 bases). Sequenced: peripheral blood. This TCR was recovered from an elderly woman with acute or convalescent COVID-19. This CDR3 reads CASSEASSASYEQYF. CDR3 coding DNA: TGTGCCAGCAGTGAAGCAAGTAGCGCATCCTACGAGCAGTACTTC. Supplemented by reference TRBV2 and TRBJ2-7, the full variable domain reads EPEVTQTPSHQVTQMGQEVILRCVPISNHLYFYWYRQILGQKVEFLVSFYNNEISEKSEIFDDQFSVERPDGSNFTLKIRSTKLEDSAMYFCASSEASSASYEQYFGPGTRLTVT.